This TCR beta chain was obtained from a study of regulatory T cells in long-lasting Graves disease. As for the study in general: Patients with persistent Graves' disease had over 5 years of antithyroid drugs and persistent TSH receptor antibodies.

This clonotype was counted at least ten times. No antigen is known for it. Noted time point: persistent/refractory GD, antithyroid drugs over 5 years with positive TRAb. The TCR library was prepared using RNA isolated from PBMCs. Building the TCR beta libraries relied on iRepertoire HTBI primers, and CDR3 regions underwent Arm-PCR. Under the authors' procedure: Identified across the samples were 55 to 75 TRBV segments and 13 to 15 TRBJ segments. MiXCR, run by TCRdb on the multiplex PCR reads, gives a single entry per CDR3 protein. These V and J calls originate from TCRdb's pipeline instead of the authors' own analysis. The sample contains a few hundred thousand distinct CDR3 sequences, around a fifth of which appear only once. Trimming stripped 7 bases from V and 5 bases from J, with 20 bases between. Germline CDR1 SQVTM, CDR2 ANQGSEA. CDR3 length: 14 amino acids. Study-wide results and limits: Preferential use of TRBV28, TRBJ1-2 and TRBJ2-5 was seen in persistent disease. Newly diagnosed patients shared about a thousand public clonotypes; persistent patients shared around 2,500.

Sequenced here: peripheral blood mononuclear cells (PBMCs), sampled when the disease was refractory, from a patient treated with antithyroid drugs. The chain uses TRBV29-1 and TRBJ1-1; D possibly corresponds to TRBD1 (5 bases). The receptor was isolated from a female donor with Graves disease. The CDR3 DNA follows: TGCAGCGGGGGGATTCTCGGGCGGGGGACTGAAGCTTTCTTT. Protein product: CSGGILGRGTEAFF.